These 12 T cell receptor beta chains were sequenced from one sample in a study of CD8 T cells in Susac syndrome (dated by TCRdb to the late 2010s). The library came from the immunoSEQ multiplex PCR assay. RNA was extracted with the RNeasy kit and 0.5 to 1 ug was reverse transcribed using random hexamers. TCRdb reran the public reads through fastp at Q25 and MiXCR, keeping productive beta chains. Each record represents a unique CDR3 protein, reported with the most common genes and DNA among its rows. A total of approximately 90,000 distinct CDR3 sequences appear in this sample, just under 95% of them only once. Of the sample, 0.32% is held by the ten largest clones. The sample comprised CD8+ T cells from PBMCs. The receptor set was obtained from a human donor in good health.

The chain couples TRBV5-1 to TRBJ1-1; D gene ambiguous. CDR3 size: 12 residues. Germline V gene sequence: CDR1 SGHRS, CDR2 YFSETQ. V lost 5 bases and J lost 5, with 10 bases in between. CDR3 region: CASSRGRTEAFF. For the CDR3, the DNA is TGCGCCAGCAGTCGAGGGAGGACTGAAGCTTTCTTT.

The CDR3 protein is CASSQGLGYGYTF. CDR3 coding DNA: TGTGCCAGCAGTCAGGGATTAGGGTATGGCTACACCTTC. The chain links TRBV6-5 to TRBJ1-2; D may be TRBD1 (5 bases). Germline CDR1 reads MNHEY; CDR2 reads SVGAGI. The CDR3 has 13 amino acids. V lost 5 bases and J 5 bases, leaving 12 bases between the germline ends.

The V call is TRBV6-4, the J call TRBJ2-2; possibly TRBD2 for D (6 bases). The CDR3 is 12 residues long. Trimming took off 5 bases at V and 7 bases at J, with 8 bases between the two ends. Germline V gene data show CDR1 as MRHNA and CDR2 as SNTAGT. CDR3 region: CASSPGVGELFF. DNA of the CDR3: TGTGCCAGCAGTCCGGGGGTCGGGGAGCTGTTTTTT.

The table lists this clonotype with a few counts. CDR3: CASSASYEQYF. The DNA for the CDR3 is TGTGCCAGCAGCGCCTCCTACGAGCAGTACTTC. The chain couples TRBV9 to TRBJ2-7; D is uncertain. Germline V gene sequence: CDR1 SGDLS, CDR2 YYNGEE. Deletions cut 3 bases from V and 0 bases from J, with 1 base between. The CDR3 is made up of 11 amino acids.

This chain joins TRBV24-1 and TRBJ2-3; 10 nucleotides agree with TRBD2. This CDR3 has 16 residues. V gave up 4 bases and J gave up 2 bases; unmatched junction bases: 5. Germline V gives CDR1 KGHDR, CDR2 SFDVKD. The CDR3 coding sequence is TGTGCCACCAGTGAGGCTAGCGGGGGTTCCACAGATACGCAGTATTTT. Protein product: CATSEASGGSTDTQYF.

V gene TRBV7-9 combines with J gene TRBJ1-6; D perhaps matches TRBD1 (5 bases). The CDR3 spans 17 residues. The V end was cut by 4 bases, the J end by 1 base, with 14 bases between. The germline V gene encodes CDR1 SEHNR and CDR2 FQNEAQ (reference sequence). The CDR3 loop is CASSSPTDTSYNSPLHF. The CDR3 DNA reads TGTGCCAGCAGCTCACCGACAGACACATCCTATAATTCACCCCTCCACTTT.

In this sample, this clonotype turned up once. This sequence joins TRBV4-2 and TRBJ2-3, with 8 bases identical to TRBD2. In germline, CDR1 is LGHNA, CDR2 YNFKEQ. This CDR3 is 14 amino acids long. The V segment lost 0 bases and the J segment 5 bases; nucleotides outside the gene matches: 1. The CDR3 spells CASSQESGGDTQYF. In DNA form, the CDR3 reads TGTGCCAGCAGCCAAGAGAGCGGGGGAGATACGCAGTATTTT.

This rearrangement joins TRBV2 to TRBJ2-1, with unresolved D. The CDR3 spans 14 residues. V was clipped by 7 bases and J by 2 bases, with 12 bases between them. Germline CDR1 and CDR2: SNHLY and FYNNEI. DNA for the CDR3: TGTGCCAGCATGGTCACAGTTACCTACAATGAGCAGTTCTTC. This gives the protein CASMVTVTYNEQFF.

The sample holds one count of this clonotype. The V and J genes are TRBV27 and TRBJ1-6; perhaps TRBD1 as D (5 bases). Deletions cut 2 bases from V and 9 bases from J, with 14 bases between. The germline V gene encodes CDR1 MNHEY and CDR2 SMNVEV (reference sequence). This CDR3 spans 15 amino acids. The CDR3 DNA reads as TGTGCCAGCAGTTTAAGCAGGCTTGGGACTTCACCCCTCCACTTT. This codes for CASSLSRLGTSPLHF.

CDR3 region: CSVFTGTGYPDNEKLFF. Here the CDR3 DNA reads TGCAGCGTTTTTACCGGGACAGGGTATCCCGACAATGAAAAACTGTTTTTT. The chain employs TRBV29-1 and TRBJ1-4; 9 nucleotides match TRBD1. The CDR3 spans 17 residues. Germline lookup yields CDR1 SQVTM and CDR2 ANQGSEA. Trimming removed 5 bases from V and 5 bases from J; junction bases left unmatched: 15.

This clonotype was recorded once. The chain couples TRBV3-1 to TRBJ2-3; 12 bases fit TRBD2. Germline trimming cut 1 base from V and 4 bases from J; bases unmatched to any gene: 6. Germline CDR1 reads LGHDT; CDR2 reads YNNKEL (reference sequence). The CDR3 is made up of 17 amino acids. CDR3 residues: CASSQGLAGVSADTQYF. CDR3 bases: TGTGCCAGCAGCCAAGGACTAGCGGGGGTGTCAGCAGATACGCAGTATTTT.

The chain recombines TRBV14 with TRBJ1-5; D is unclear. V was trimmed by 9 bases and J by 7 bases, leaving 7 bases between them. Germline V CDR1 and CDR2: SGHDN, FVKESK. The CDR3 extends over 10 amino acids. Here the CDR3 DNA reads TGTGCCAGGATTAACCAGCCCCAGCATTTT. Amino acids: CARINQPQHF.